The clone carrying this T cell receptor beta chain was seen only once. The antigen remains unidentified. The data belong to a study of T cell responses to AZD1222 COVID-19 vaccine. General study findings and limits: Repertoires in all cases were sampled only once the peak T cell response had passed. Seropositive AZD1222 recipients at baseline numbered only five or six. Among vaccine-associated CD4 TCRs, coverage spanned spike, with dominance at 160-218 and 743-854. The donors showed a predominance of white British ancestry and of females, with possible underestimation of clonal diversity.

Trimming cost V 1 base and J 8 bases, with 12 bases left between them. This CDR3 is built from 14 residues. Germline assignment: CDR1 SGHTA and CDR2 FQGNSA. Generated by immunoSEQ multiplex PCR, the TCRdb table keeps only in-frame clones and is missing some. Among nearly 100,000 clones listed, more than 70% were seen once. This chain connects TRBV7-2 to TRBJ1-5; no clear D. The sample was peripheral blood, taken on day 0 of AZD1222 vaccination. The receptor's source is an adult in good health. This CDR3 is CASSLDGYREPQHF. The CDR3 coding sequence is TGTGCCAGCAGCTTAGATGGTTATAGGGAGCCCCAGCATTTT. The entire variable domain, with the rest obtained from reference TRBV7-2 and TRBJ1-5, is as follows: GAGVSQSPSNKVTEKGKDVELRCDPISGHTALYWYRQSLGQGLEFLIYFQGNSAPDKSGLPSDRFSAERTGGSVSTLTIQRTQQEDSAVYLCASSLDGYREPQHFGDGTRLSIL.